Following are 4 T cell receptor beta chains from one sample sequenced in a study of shared clonotypes between healthy human individuals. Sequencing was performed with immunoSEQ multiplex PCR; in TCRdb, only in-frame clones are kept and a portion is missing. The data hold roughly 700,000 clones, with about 74% observed a single time. Sequencing used memory CD4+ T cells sorted from blood. Noted subset: CD45RA-negative fraction. The source is a woman in her 30s in good health.

This chain links TRBV5-1 with TRBJ2-7, with 13 nucleotides matching TRBD2. Trimming at V came to 4 bases and at J to 3 bases, leaving 7 bases not matched to a gene. This CDR3 comprises 16 residues. Germline CDR1 is SGHRS and CDR2 is YFSETQ. The CDR3 nucleotides read TGCGCCAGCAGCCCCGGGACTAGCGGGGTTTTCTACGAGCAGTACTTC. This codes for CASSPGTSGVFYEQYF.

A word on this clone: This sample includes further DNA sequences coding for the same CDR3. This rearrangement joins TRBV5-1 to TRBJ2-1, with D perhaps TRBD2 (5 bases). With 1 base removed from V and 0 bases from J, the gap between germline ends came to 8 bases. There are 15 residues in the CDR3. Per germline, CDR1 SGHRS and CDR2 YFSETQ. The CDR3 coding sequence is TGCGCCAGCAGCTTGTCGAGCGGCTCCTACAATGAGCAGTTCTTC. This gives the protein CASSLSSGSYNEQFF.

In this sample, this clone turned up a few times. This chain connects TRBV28 to TRBJ1-5, with a possible D match to TRBD1 (6 bases). Germline V gene data show CDR1 as MDHEN and CDR2 as SYDVKM. The V and J ends lost 2 bases and 3 bases respectively, with 11 bases between them. This CDR3 contains 15 residues. The DNA for the CDR3 is TGTGCCAGCAGTTTACCGACAGGCTCCAATCAGCCCCAGCATTTT. Its translation is CASSLPTGSNQPQHF.

This sequence joins TRBV5-1 and TRBJ2-3, with D perhaps matching TRBD2 (5 bases). Germline CDR1 and CDR2: SGHRS and YFSETQ. The V and J ends lost 4 bases and 3 bases respectively, with 18 bases between them. This CDR3 region has 16 residues. The CDR3 sequence: CASSLGVTSGTDTQYF. In DNA, the CDR3 is TGCGCCAGCAGCCTGGGAGTGACCTCGGGTACAGATACGCAGTATTTT.